These 3 T cell receptor beta chains came from one sample sequenced in a study of blood T cell repertoires in COVID-19. Clones were read by immunoSEQ multiplex PCR, and TCRdb kept only the in-frame ones, dropping some. The sample records 350,000 or so clones, 90% being singletons. The specimen sequenced was peripheral blood. The receptors here all came from a man aged 18 to 30 with active or convalescent COVID-19.

The genes are TRBV6-5 and TRBJ1-4, with a weak D call TRBD1 (5 bases). CDR1 is MNHEY and CDR2 is SVGAGI in the germline V gene. The length of the CDR3 is 14 residues. V was pared by 1 base and J by 14 bases, with 17 bases between. The CDR3 nucleotides are TGTGCCAGCAGTTACTGGGGGGGTCCGCTTATTCTGTTTTTT. Amino acid sequence: CASSYWGGPLILFF.

The genes are TRBV5-1 and TRBJ1-1; D unclear. Looked up from germline, CDR1 is SGHRS and CDR2 is YFSETQ. The CDR3 runs 14 residues. V lost 3 bases and J lost 1, with 10 bases in between. Written as DNA, the CDR3 is TGCGCCAGCAGCTCGGGCCTAGCGAACACTGAAGCTTTCTTT. Protein product: CASSSGLANTEAFF.

The genes are TRBV28 and TRBJ1-6, with 7 nucleotides matching TRBD1. Germline assignment: CDR1 MDHEN and CDR2 SYDVKM. The CDR3 spans 12 residues. The CDR3 here is CGSRDSGSPLHF. CDR3 coding DNA: TGTGGGTCCCGGGACAGCGGTTCACCCCTCCACTTT. Supplemented by reference TRBV28 and TRBJ1-6, the full variable domain reads DVKVTQSSRYLVKRTGEKVFLECVQDMDHENMFWYRQDPGLGLRLIYFSYDVKMKEKGDIPEGYSVSREKKERFSLILESASTNQTSMYLCGSRDSGSPLHFGNGTRLTVT.